Listed here is a single T cell receptor beta chain. The sample holds a few counts of this clonotype. The antigen it binds to is not known. The input lacks base qualities; no much larger clone sits a single base away. The protocol used for the library was 5' RACE. The listed sequencing device is Illumina HiSeq 2500. A second roughly 7 to 11 cycle PCR used a sample-barcoded 5' primer and a J-beta primer mix. A unique molecular identifier was introduced onto each TCR beta cDNA molecule by a template-switch 5' adaptor carrying 12 random nucleotides. Each sample yielded at least 3 million CDR3-containing paired-end reads. The Mint cDNA synthesis kit, primed by a TRBC-specific oligonucleotide, was used to synthesize first-strand cDNA from all RNA. Following uracil-DNA glycosylase treatment, all cDNA underwent a first 18-cycle PCR with the universal primers M1SS and BC2_uni_R. As for the original processing: For normalization, 1 million high-quality reads were randomly selected from each sample, with every read carrying a distinct molecular identifier. Reads with shared molecular identifiers were discarded instead of being binned into consensus sequences. MiTCR, with a Q25 quality threshold and the strictest error-elimination algorithm, was used for CDR3 identification, clonotype clustering and error correction. A nonparametric unseen species model with Euler transformation was used to estimate a lower bound on total TCR beta diversity. TCRdb took the public reads, trimmed them with fastp at Q25, ran MiXCR for clone calling and kept in-frame beta chains. Every CDR3 protein is listed once, alongside the most common genes and DNA of its rows. TCRdb, not the original authors, processed these V and J calls. In this sample the table shows hundreds of thousands of distinct CDR3 sequences, around three fifths of which occur a single time. Of the sample, more than 25% is held by the ten largest clones.

This entry comes from a study of blood T cells in healthy people across ages (dated by TCRdb to the mid-2010s). Describing the broader study: In model experiments, template switching captured about one uniquely barcoded TCR beta cDNA molecule for every two T cells. Age-related changes in TCR beta repertoire diversity were measured in the study by deep sequencing normalized with unique cDNA molecular identifiers. Two additional independent replicas of 1 million unique cDNA reads from the same blood draw were analyzed for two donors (one aged 18 to 30 and one aged 80 or older). Donors were grouped into four age groups: young (average approximately 16 years), middle-aged (roughly 40), aged (roughly 67) and long-lived (around 80). To avoid experimental bias, donors of different ages were spread randomly across the sequencing lanes. Paper-wide results and their limitations: As age increased, observed TCR beta diversity per million T cells dropped in a roughly linear way, and a significant reduction was already evident by age about 40. Bulk unsorted PBMC profiling prevented conclusive comparison of naive and antigen-experienced compartments. Because the CMV infection status of the donors was unknown, age-related changes in expanded clonotypes may potentially have been confounded. Observed TCR beta diversity correlated strongly with the percentage of naive T cells measured by flow cytometry. Estimates of total diversity based on one million sequenced T cells were regarded as lower bounds and as underestimates. Compared with the aged group, the long-lived group had more naive CD4+ T cells, fewer expanded clones and increased TCR diversity, a pattern suggesting age selection.

Systemically healthy Caucasian individuals from Russia, some 36 in total and aged roughly 6 to 95 years, were included as donors. Each donor gave about 9.7 milliliters of peripheral blood, drawn into EDTA-treated Vacutainer tubes. PBMCs were isolated by Ficoll-Paque density-gradient centrifugation, with at least 6 million obtained per sample. Total RNA was extracted from PBMCs with Trizol reagent, with at least 5 micrograms obtained per sample. The percentages of naive CD45RAhigh/CD27high T cells were determined by flow cytometry on a PBMC aliquot from every donor. Based on the germline V gene, the CDR1 and CDR2 sequences are SGHTA and FQGNSA. The cysteine opens and the phenylalanine closes a CDR3 of 16 amino acids. Left in the record is the CDR3 DNA by itself, 48 bases read in frame from the first base. The V end loses 5 bases and the J end loses 1 base, and a stretch of 15 bases separates them.

The sequence is built from TRBV7-2 and TRBJ2-4; a tentative D call is TRBD2 (7 bases match). Sequenced sample: blood. The source is a man aged 40-55 years in good health. The DNA reads as follows: TGTGCCAGCAGCCCCGAGGGGGGGGGGGCCAAAAACATTCAGTACTTC. This codes for CASSPEGGGAKNIQYF.